This TCR beta chain comes out of a study of monozygotic twins with inflammatory bowel disease. TCRdb reanalyzed the 5' RACE reads and collapses them to one entry per CDR3 protein, without DNA. The sample totals under 150,000 distinct CDR3 sequences. This CDR3 region has 13 residues. Germline assignment: CDR1 SQVTM and CDR2 ANQGSEA. The sequenced material came from blood. The clonotype comes from a human donor with ulcerative colitis or Crohn's disease, or a healthy co-twin of an affected twin (not recorded which). This chain connects TRBV29-1 to TRBJ2-1; checking the TCRdb D call of TRBD1 is not possible without DNA. The CDR3 is CSAGDRGYNEQFF.